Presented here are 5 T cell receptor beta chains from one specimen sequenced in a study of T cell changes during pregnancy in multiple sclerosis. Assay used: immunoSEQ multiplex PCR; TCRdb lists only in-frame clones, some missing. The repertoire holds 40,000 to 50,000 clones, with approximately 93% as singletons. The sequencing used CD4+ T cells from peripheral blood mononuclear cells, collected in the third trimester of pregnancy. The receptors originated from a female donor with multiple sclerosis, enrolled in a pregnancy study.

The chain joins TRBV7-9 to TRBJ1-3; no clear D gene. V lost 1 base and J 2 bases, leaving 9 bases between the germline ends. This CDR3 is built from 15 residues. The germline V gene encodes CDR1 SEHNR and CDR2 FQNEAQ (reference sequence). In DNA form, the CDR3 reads TGTGCCAGCAGCTTAGTACAGTCGACTGGAAACACCATATATTTT. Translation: CASSLVQSTGNTIYF. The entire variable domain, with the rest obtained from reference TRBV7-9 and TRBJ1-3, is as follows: DTGVSQNPRHKITKRGQNVTFRCDPISEHNRLYWYRQTLGQGPEFLTYFQNEAQLEKSRLLSDRFSAERPKGSFSTLEIQRTEQGDSAMYLCASSLVQSTGNTIYFGEGSWLTVV.

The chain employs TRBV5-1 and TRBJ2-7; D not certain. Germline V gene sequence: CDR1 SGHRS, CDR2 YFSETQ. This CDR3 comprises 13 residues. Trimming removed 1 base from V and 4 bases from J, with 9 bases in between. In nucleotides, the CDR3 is TGCGCCAGCAGCTTGACTCCTAGTTACGAGCAGTACTTC. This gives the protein CASSLTPSYEQYF.

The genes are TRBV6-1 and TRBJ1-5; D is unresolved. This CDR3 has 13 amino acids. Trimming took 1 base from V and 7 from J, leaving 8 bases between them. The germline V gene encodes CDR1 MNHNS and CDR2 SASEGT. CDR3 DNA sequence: TGTGCCAGCAGTGAAGGGTCGCGGCAGCCCCAGCATTTT. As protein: CASSEGSRQPQHF.

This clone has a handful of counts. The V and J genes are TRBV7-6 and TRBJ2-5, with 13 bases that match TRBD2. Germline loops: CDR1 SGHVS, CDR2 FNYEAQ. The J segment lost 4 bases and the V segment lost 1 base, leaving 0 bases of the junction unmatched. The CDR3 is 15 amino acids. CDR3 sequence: CASSLGTSGGETQYF. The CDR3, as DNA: TGTGCCAGCAGCTTAGGGACTAGCGGGGGAGAGACCCAGTACTTC.

The CDR3 protein is CASSTGTVLNSPLHF. CDR3 DNA: TGTGCCAGCAGCACCGGGACAGTCCTTAATTCACCCCTCCACTTT. The rearrangement links TRBV7-9 to TRBJ1-6; 7 bases are shared with TRBD1. The junction had 7 bases not matched to a gene; V was cut back by 5 bases and J by 6 bases. Germline lookup yields CDR1 SEHNR and CDR2 FQNEAQ (reference sequence). This CDR3 has 15 amino acids.